The present T cell receptor beta chain was sequenced within a study of T cell responses to AZD1222 COVID-19 vaccine. The study, taken as a whole, reports: Donors in the cohort were predominantly white British and more often female, and clonal diversity was possibly underestimated. Repertoires in all cases were sampled only once the peak T cell response had passed.

With regard to this clone: The antigen is unknown.

Sequenced by immunoSEQ multiplex PCR; TCRdb stores in-frame clones only, minus some. Here the sample spans over 65,000 clones, about 90% being singletons. CDR1 is LGHDT, CDR2 YNNKEL, per germline (reference sequence). The CDR3 extends over 16 amino acids. J lost 0 bases, V lost 4 bases, and 6 bases had no gene match. The starting material was peripheral blood, obtained on day 0 of AZD1222 vaccination. The V call is TRBV3-1 (or the pseudogene TRBV3-2), the J call TRBJ1-1; 9 positions match TRBD1. This TCR was sampled from an adult in good health. The CDR3 sequence is CASSPRTGVVNTEAFF. CDR3 DNA sequence: TGTGCCAGCAGCCCCCGGACAGGGGTAGTGAACACTGAAGCTTTCTTT.